The sequence of this TCR beta chain was determined in a study of blood T cells in healthy people across ages. This clonotype was observed a handful of times. PCR was performed a second time for about 7 to 11 cycles using a sample-barcoded 5' primer and a J-beta primer mix. One entry per CDR3 protein, called by TCRdb with MiXCR from the 5' RACE reads. The sample comprises nearly 800,000 distinct CDR3 sequences, 20% to 30% of which are singletons, and approximately 4% rests with the top ten. CDR3 length: 14 amino acids. Trimming removed 4 bases from V and 4 bases from J, with 13 bases in between. Germline CDR1 LGHNA, CDR2 YSLEER. The same sample was also studied in work on T cells of mothers and their children.

The sequence was collected from a boy younger than 18 in good health. The chain couples TRBV4-3 to TRBJ1-1; D is undetermined. Sample: blood. The CDR3 protein is CASSLLLGITEAFF. CDR3 nucleotides: TGCGCCAGCAGCCTCCTCTTAGGGATCACTGAAGCTTTCTTT.